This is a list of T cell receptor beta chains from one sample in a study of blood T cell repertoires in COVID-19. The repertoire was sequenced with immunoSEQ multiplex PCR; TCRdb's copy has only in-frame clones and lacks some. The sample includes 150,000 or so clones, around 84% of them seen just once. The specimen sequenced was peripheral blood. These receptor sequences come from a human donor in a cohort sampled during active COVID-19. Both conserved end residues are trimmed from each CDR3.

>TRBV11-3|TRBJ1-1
ASSLENSYTEAF
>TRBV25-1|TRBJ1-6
ASSDRGNSPLH
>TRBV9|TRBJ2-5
ASSDVTSGRETQY
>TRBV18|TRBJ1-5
ASSPYGRGIEQPQH
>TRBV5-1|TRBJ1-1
ASSLSTTQHTEAF
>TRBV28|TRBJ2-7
ASVKTGTYEQY
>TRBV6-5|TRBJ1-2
ASSYSKSGTGPYT
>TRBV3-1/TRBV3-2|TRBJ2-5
ASSQEIGGETQY
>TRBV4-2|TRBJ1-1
ASSQVRDEAF
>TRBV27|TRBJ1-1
ASSPHGGGTEAF
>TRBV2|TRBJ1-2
ASSERVNYGYT
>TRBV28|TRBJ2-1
ASTLGQGARAEQF
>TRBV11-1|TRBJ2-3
ASSSRGASTDTQY
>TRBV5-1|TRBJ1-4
ASSFSGGNEKLF
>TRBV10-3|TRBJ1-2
AISRTGAWPSYT
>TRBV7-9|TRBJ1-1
ASSGRQGSNTEAF
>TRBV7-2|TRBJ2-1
ASSSGQGSYNEQF
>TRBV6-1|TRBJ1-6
ASSEDSSLGRLH
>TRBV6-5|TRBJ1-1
ASSRLAGVAF
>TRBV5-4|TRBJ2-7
ASSLESAYEQY
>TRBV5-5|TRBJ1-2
ASSLGSSGGGGYT
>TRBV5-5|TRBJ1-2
ASSFGNYGYT
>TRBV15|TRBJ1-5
ATSRDKGHNQPQH
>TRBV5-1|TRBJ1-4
ASSPVPKTGFNEKLF
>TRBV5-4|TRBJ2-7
ASSLEGAPPSYEQY
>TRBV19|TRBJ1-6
ASTAGPDNSPLH
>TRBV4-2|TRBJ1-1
ASSQDLRAGGTEAF
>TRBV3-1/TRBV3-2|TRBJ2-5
ASSPTLAGGETQY
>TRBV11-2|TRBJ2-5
ASSLLRGYQETQY
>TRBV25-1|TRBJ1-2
ASSERTGLNYGYT
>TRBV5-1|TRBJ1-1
ASSDRGGTEAF
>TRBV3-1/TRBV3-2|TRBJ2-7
ASSPPTGARSYEQY
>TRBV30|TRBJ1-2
ASSRQGAFGYT
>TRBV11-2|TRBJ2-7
ASSLGTSGFYEQY
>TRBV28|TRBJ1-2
ASNLGSATGGYT
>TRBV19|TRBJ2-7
ATWDRGYEQY
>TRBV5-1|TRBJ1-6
ASSRDRVNSPLH
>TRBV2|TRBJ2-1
ASSGQGKTYNEQF
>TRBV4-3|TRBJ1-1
ASSRTANTEAF
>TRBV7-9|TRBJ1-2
ASSPPGQGPGYT
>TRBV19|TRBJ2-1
ASSSPGQGMNNEQF
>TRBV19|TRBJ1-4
ASSSPQGRDEKLF
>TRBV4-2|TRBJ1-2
ASSQDQGENYGYT
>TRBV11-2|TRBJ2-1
ASSSGQFSYNEQF
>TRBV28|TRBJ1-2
ASSLAGVEGYT